The 32 T cell receptor beta chains below all came from one sample that was sequenced in a study of blood T cell repertoires in COVID-19. Method: immunoSEQ multiplex PCR; TCRdb's copy keeps in-frame clones and lacks some. There are 200,000 to 300,000 clones in the sample; about four fifths occur only once, and under 5% lies in the top ten. Sequenced: peripheral blood. Receptor source: a man aged 45-65 years with acute or convalescent COVID-19.

A single count supports this clone. The chain couples TRBV10-3 to TRBJ1-1, with TRBD1 identical over 7 bases. CDR1 is ENHRY, CDR2 SYGVKD, per germline. V dropped 7 bases and J dropped 0; count of bases not matched to a gene: 5. The CDR3 is made up of 14 amino acids. The CDR3 bases are TGTGCCATCACAGAGGGGGCTATGAACACTGAAGCTTTCTTT. It yields the protein CAITEGAMNTEAFF.

The chain has TRBV20-1 and TRBJ2-7; TRBD2 agrees at 7 bases. Germline V gene data show CDR1 as DFQATT and CDR2 as SNEGSKA (reference sequence). This CDR3 has 13 residues. With 3 bases clipped from V and 2 bases from J, the junction kept 4 bases outside the gene matches. The CDR3 region is CSASTGTTYEQYF. The CDR3 DNA reads as TGCAGTGCTAGTACCGGGACTACCTACGAGCAGTACTTC.

V gene TRBV5-1 combines with J gene TRBJ1-2, with 7 bases that match TRBD1. The CDR3 consists of 12 residues. Looked up from germline, CDR1 is SGHRS and CDR2 is YFSETQ. V lost 0 bases to trimming and J lost 11 bases; unmatched junction nucleotides: 4. The chain's CDR3 is CASSLGQGGYTF. CDR3 nucleotide sequence: TGCGCCAGCAGCTTGGGACAGGGAGGTTACACCTTC.

The chain is built from TRBV7-8 and TRBJ2-7; 7 bases fit TRBD2. Germline V lookup: CDR1 SGHVS, CDR2 FQNEAQ. This CDR3 has 15 residues. The junction had 6 bases not matched to a gene; V was cut back by 1 base and J by 3 bases. CDR3 residues: CASSLGSSGYYEQYF. The CDR3 coding sequence is TGTGCCAGCAGCTTAGGGTCTAGCGGCTACTACGAGCAGTACTTC.

The rearrangement uses TRBV9 and TRBJ1-4; TRBD1 is a possible D gene (5 bases). Germline lookup yields CDR1 SGDLS and CDR2 YYNGEE. The CDR3 has 13 residues. V was clipped by 2 bases and J by 8 bases, with 10 bases between them. CDR3 residues: CASSVSGNEKLFF. CDR3 bases: TGTGCCAGCAGCGTCTCAGGGAACGAAAAACTGTTTTTT.

This chain links TRBV18 with TRBJ1-2, with 7 bases identical to TRBD1. J gave up 4 bases and V 1 base, and 6 bases lay outside the gene matches. CDR1 is KGHSH and CDR2 is LQKENI in the germline V gene. The CDR3 is 15 amino acids. In nucleotides, the CDR3 is TGTGCCAGCTCACCACTCCAGGGGGTCTCCTATGGCTACACCTTC. Amino acid sequence: CASSPLQGVSYGYTF.

The chain uses TRBV19 and TRBJ1-1; the D gene is possibly TRBD1 (6 bases). The germline V and J ends were trimmed by 7 bases and 6 bases, with 15 bases remaining between them. Germline V gives CDR1 LNHDA, CDR2 SQIVND (reference sequence). CDR3 size: 13 residues. The CDR3 sequence is CASTPTGRAEAFF. CDR3 coding DNA: TGTGCCAGTACTCCTACAGGGAGGGCTGAAGCTTTCTTT.

This clone appeared once. This rearrangement joins TRBV7-8 to TRBJ2-1; tentatively, D is TRBD2 (6 bases). CDR1 and CDR2 from the germline V gene are SGHVS and FQNEAQ. V lost 2 bases and J 6 bases, leaving 23 bases between the germline ends. The CDR3 sequence is 18 residues long. Here the CDR3 DNA reads TGTGCCAGCAGCTTAAGATGGACTCGGGAGTCGAAAATCAATGAGCAGTTCTTC. This gives the protein CASSLRWTRESKINEQFF.

The rearrangement joins TRBV13 to TRBJ2-7; weak D call: TRBD1 (7 bases). The germline gives CDR1 PRHDT, CDR2 FYEKMQ (reference sequence). The CDR3 is made up of 14 amino acids. Between the trimmed V and J ends, which lost 8 bases and 4 bases, there was a span of 18 bases. The CDR3 region has the DNA TGTGCCAGCCAACCGTGGCAGGGGGGTTACGAGCAGTACTTC. This codes for CASQPWQGGYEQYF.

The chain joins TRBV4-1 to TRBJ1-2, with TRBD1 as a possible D gene (6 bases). This CDR3 has 15 amino acids. V lost 1 base and J 8 bases, leaving 17 bases between the germline ends. CDR1 and CDR2 (germline): MGHRA, YSYEKL. The CDR3 here is CASSQVGSGEGGYTF. CDR3 coding DNA: TGCGCCAGCAGCCAAGTTGGTTCAGGGGAGGGCGGCTACACCTTC.

This clone was detected only once. The V and J genes are TRBV27 and TRBJ1-2; 10 bases match TRBD1. Looked up from germline, CDR1 is MNHEY and CDR2 is SMNVEV (reference sequence). The CDR3 is 15 residues long. V was clipped by 8 bases and J by 3 bases; unmatched bases: 9. CDR3 nucleotides: TGTGCCAGCGCCTTGGGACAGGGGTTCGACTATGGCTACACCTTC. Its translation: CASALGQGFDYGYTF.

This clone was seen a handful of times. The rearrangement joins TRBV11-3 to TRBJ2-7; the D gene is possibly TRBD1 (5 bases). The germline CDR1 and CDR2 sequences are SGHNT and YENEEA. The ends were cut back, 1 base at V and 2 bases at J, with 12 bases in the middle. The CDR3 extends over 15 amino acids. The CDR3 sequence is CASSLALQGTYEQYF. The CDR3 DNA follows: TGTGCCAGCAGCTTAGCACTTCAGGGTACCTACGAGCAGTACTTC.

A word on this clone: Other DNA variants within this sample encode the same CDR3. The chain links TRBV30 to TRBJ1-2, with D possibly TRBD1 on 5 matching bases. This CDR3 has 12 amino acids. CDR1 is GTSNPN, CDR2 SVGIG, per germline (reference sequence). The V and J ends lost 0 bases and 5 bases respectively, with 7 bases between them. The DNA for the CDR3 is TGTGCCTGGAGTGTCCAGGGTTATGGCTACACCTTC. Translation: CAWSVQGYGYTF. Full variable domain (rest looked up from reference TRBV30 and TRBJ1-2): SQTIHQWPATLVQPVGSPLSLECTVEGTSNPNLYWYRQAAGRGLQLLFYSVGIGQISSEVPQNLSASRPQDRQFILSSKKLLLSDSGFYLCAWSVQGYGYTFGSGTRLTVV.

The chain employs TRBV12-3 or TRBV12-4 and TRBJ1-1, with a possible D match to TRBD1 (5 bases). Trimming took off 4 bases at V and 1 base at J, with 7 bases between the two ends. This CDR3 contains 13 residues. The CDR3 DNA reads as TGTGCCAGCAGTTCAGGACAGAACACTGAAGCTTTCTTT. As protein: CASSSGQNTEAFF.

This chain connects TRBV5-1 to TRBJ1-4; 12 nucleotides agree with TRBD1. Unmatched junction bases numbered 8, after V lost 0 bases and J lost 5 bases. The CDR3 consists of 18 residues. The germline CDR1 and CDR2 sequences are SGHRS and YFSETQ. The CDR3 reads CASSLGQGDRGPNEKLFF. Written as DNA, the CDR3 is TGCGCCAGCAGCTTGGGGCAGGGGGACAGGGGGCCAAATGAAAAACTGTTTTTT.

The rearrangement links TRBV23-1 to TRBJ2-3; no firm D call. TRBV23-1 is noted as an ORF with a role that remains uncertain. V was pared by 0 bases and J by 0 bases, with 7 bases between. CDR3 length equals 15 residues. CDR3 sequence reads: CASSQSESSTDTQYF. CDR3 coding DNA: TGCGCCAGCAGTCAATCGGAGTCTAGCACAGATACGCAGTATTTT.

The V and J genes are TRBV7-6 and TRBJ2-1; 14 bases are shared with TRBD2. Germline CDR1 and CDR2: SGHVS and FNYEAQ. V was pared by 5 bases and J by 12 bases, with 12 bases of the junction left unmatched. The CDR3 length is 16 residues. The CDR3 DNA reads as TGTGCCAGCAGCCGTGGTGGACTAGCGGGAGGCCGGGGGCAGTTCTTC. Its translation: CASSRGGLAGGRGQFF.

On this clone: The junction differs from germline at one of its ends, possibly a read error. This chain uses TRBV4-1 with TRBJ2-4; 9 bases fit TRBD2. Germline V CDR1 and CDR2: MGHRA, YSYEKL. The CDR3 sequence is 18 residues long. Here the CDR3 reads CASSQGLAYHGTKNIQYF. DNA for the CDR3: TGCGCCAGCAGTCAAGGACTAGCGTACCACGGGACCAAAAACATTCAGTACTTC.

The genes are TRBV7-8 and TRBJ2-7, with 7 bases identical to TRBD1. This CDR3 contains 14 residues. Germline V gene sequence: CDR1 SGHVS, CDR2 FQNEAQ. Losses at the gene ends were 6 bases for V and 3 bases for J; bases not matched to a gene: 8. CDR3 protein: CASRPRQGSYEQYF. Written as DNA, the CDR3 is TGTGCCAGCAGACCGAGACAGGGAAGCTACGAGCAGTACTTC.

The genes are TRBV2 and TRBJ2-1; D is possibly TRBD1 (6 bases). V was shortened by 6 bases and J by 8 bases, with 14 bases between the two germline ends. The CDR3 runs to 13 residues. Germline CDR1 SNHLY, CDR2 FYNNEI. CDR3 in amino acids: CASREQGFYEQFF. The CDR3 region has the DNA TGTGCCAGCAGGGAACAGGGATTCTATGAGCAGTTCTTC.

This chain joins TRBV4-1 and TRBJ1-1, with D possibly TRBD1 on 5 matching bases. Per germline, CDR1 MGHRA and CDR2 YSYEKL. The ends were cut back, 3 bases at V and 10 bases at J, with 12 bases in the middle. CDR3 length equals 12 residues. CDR3 in amino acids: CASSQGPQGAFF. CDR3 bases: TGCGCCAGCAGCCAGGGTCCCCAGGGAGCTTTCTTT.

The rearrangement uses TRBV5-1 and TRBJ2-7; D is undetermined. Germline CDR1 and CDR2: SGHRS and YFSETQ. Between the trimmed V and J ends, which lost 4 bases and 2 bases, there was a span of 19 bases. This CDR3 has 16 amino acids. CDR3 in DNA: TGCGCCAGCAGCGCGCAGGCTCTCCAAGGCACCTACGAGCAGTACTTC. Translating gives CASSAQALQGTYEQYF.

This chain uses TRBV6-5 with TRBJ1-1, with no clear D. Per germline, CDR1 MNHEY and CDR2 SVGAGI. CDR3 length: 14 residues. V was cut by 0 bases and J by 7 bases, with 12 bases left in between. This chain's CDR3 is CASSYSSLTVEAFF. The CDR3 region has the DNA TGTGCCAGCAGTTACTCCAGCCTCACAGTTGAAGCTTTCTTT.

The CDR3 DNA reads as TGTGCCAGCAGCTTAATTGGGGAGCACACTGAAGCTTTCTTT. Translated, it gives CASSLIGEHTEAFF. The chain carries TRBV7-3 and TRBJ1-1; no firm D call. The germline V gene encodes CDR1 SGHTA and CDR2 FQGTGA. The CDR3 is made up of 14 amino acids. Between the trimmed V and J ends, which lost 1 base and 3 bases, there was a span of 9 bases. Together with reference TRBV7-3 and TRBJ1-1, the CDR3 gives the full variable domain: GAGVSQTPSNKVTEKGKYVELRCDPISGHTALYWYRQSLGQGPEFLIYFQGTGAADDSGLPNDRFFAVRPEGSVSTLKIQRTERGDSAVYLCASSLIGEHTEAFFGQGTRLTVV.

This clone was seen ten or more times. The chain uses TRBV7-9 and TRBJ2-7; D gene unclear. The CDR3 length is 11 residues. V lost 5 bases and J 6 bases, leaving 8 bases between the germline ends. CDR1 is SEHNR and CDR2 is FQNEAQ in the germline V gene (reference sequence). The DNA for the CDR3 is TGTGCCAGCAGCCGCGCATCCGAGCAGTACTTC. Translating it yields CASSRASEQYF.

The chain joins TRBV6-2 or TRBV6-3 to TRBJ2-5; tentatively, D is TRBD2 (5 bases). The CDR3 loop spans 13 amino acids. CDR1 is MNHEY and CDR2 is SVGEGT in the germline V gene. With 6 bases removed from V and 5 bases from J, the gap between germline ends came to 13 bases. DNA of the CDR3: TGTGCCAGCAGCGATCTAGCTGGGGAGACCCAGTACTTC. Amino acid sequence: CASSDLAGETQYF.

The chain employs TRBV7-3 and TRBJ1-1; 8 bases map to TRBD1. The CDR3 is 14 amino acids. Germline V gives CDR1 SGHTA, CDR2 FQGTGA. Losses at the gene ends were 4 bases for V and 1 base for J; bases not matched to a gene: 2. The chain's CDR3 is CASSSDRENTEAFF. In nucleotides, the CDR3 is TGTGCCAGCAGCTCGGACAGGGAGAACACTGAAGCTTTCTTT.

This chain uses TRBV18 with TRBJ2-7; D might be TRBD2 (6 bases). This CDR3 has 15 residues. Trimming stripped 4 bases from V and 2 bases from J, with 15 bases between. CDR1 and CDR2 (germline): KGHSH, LQKENI. CDR3 in amino acids: CASSHPPGVPYEQYF. In nucleotides, the CDR3 is TGTGCCAGCTCACACCCACCGGGGGTCCCCTACGAGCAGTACTTC.

The count of this clone is one. This chain uses TRBV6-6 with TRBJ1-1; possible D gene TRBD1, 6 bases. The V end lost 10 bases, the J end lost 6 bases, and 12 bases lay between the germline ends. CDR1 is MNHNY and CDR2 is SVGAGI in the germline V gene (reference sequence). The CDR3 length is 11 residues. The CDR3 loop is CATGGAAEAFF. CDR3 nucleotide sequence: TGTGCCACCGGGGGGGCTGCTGAAGCTTTCTTT.

The V call is TRBV10-3, the J call TRBJ2-4; maybe TRBD2 (6 bases). The germline gives CDR1 ENHRY, CDR2 SYGVKD. V lost 4 bases and J lost 0, with 10 bases in between. This CDR3 region has 15 residues. CDR3 nucleotides: TGTGCCATCAGTGCCGGGGGACTAGCCAAAAACATTCAGTACTTC. Amino acid sequence: CAISAGGLAKNIQYF.

This chain joins TRBV5-1 and TRBJ1-2; D call uncertain. Per germline, CDR1 SGHRS and CDR2 YFSETQ. There are 14 residues in the CDR3. The V gene lost 4 bases and the J gene lost 8 bases, with 18 bases spanning the gap. The CDR3, as DNA: TGCGCCAGCAGCGGAACGGGATCCTTGGGCGGCTACACCTTC. It is translated as CASSGTGSLGGYTF.

The rearrangement uses TRBV5-4 and TRBJ2-7; D may be TRBD1 (6 bases). The CDR3 is made up of 15 amino acids. Trimming removed 4 bases at V and 4 bases at J, with 18 bases between. The V gene's germline CDR1 is SGHNT and CDR2 YYREEE (reference sequence). For the CDR3, the DNA is TGTGCCAGCAGCACGACAGGTACAGGACTTTACGAGCAGTACTTC. It encodes CASSTTGTGLYEQYF.